The clone carrying this TCR beta chain has at least ten counts. Its target is unknown. This record belongs to a study of blood T cells in healthy people across ages. Isolated PBMCs totaled at least 7 million in each sample. Next came a second PCR, run for about 6 to 11 cycles, which used a sample-barcoded 5' primer along with a J-beta primer mix. TCRdb processed the 5' RACE reads anew with MiXCR; each CDR3 protein has one entry. The sample carries approximately 900,000 distinct CDR3 sequences, 25% to 35% recorded once. CDR3 length: 15 residues. Losses at the gene ends were 1 base for V and 4 bases for J; bases not matched to a gene: 5. The V gene's germline CDR1 is SGHTA and CDR2 FQGNSA. Study outcomes and limitations: Naive T cell percentage and TCR beta diversity correlated strongly. Diversity estimates from one million T cells were considered underestimates.

This same sample was also part of a study on T cells of mothers and their children. According to that study: Mothers yielded over 8.5 million CDR3 reads, children about 3.1 million each.

The sample comprised blood. The genes are TRBV7-2 and TRBJ2-3, with 7 nucleotides matching TRBD1. The sequence was obtained from a woman in her 40s in good health. The chain's CDR3 is CASSLGTGVADTQYF. The CDR3 DNA is TGTGCCAGCAGCTTAGGTACAGGGGTAGCAGATACGCAGTATTTT.